The clone carrying this T cell receptor (beta chain) was detected only a few times. The antigen remains undetermined. This entry belongs to a study of T-cell memory formation after mild COVID-19. This CDR3 comprises 15 residues. Germline V CDR1 and CDR2: SGHNT, YYREEE (reference sequence). The J segment lost 8 bases and the V segment lost 0 bases, leaving 6 bases of the junction unmatched. Study observations and caveats: Certain responding clones were present in pre-infection memory, suggesting participation of cross-reactive memory. Clones contracting over day 15 to 85 were CD4/CD8 balanced, with later expanders leaning CD4+.

TCRdb re-derived calls from the 5' RACE reads in MiXCR, one entry per CDR3 protein. Here the sample spans about 470,000 distinct CDR3 sequences, roughly 25% being singletons. The receptor was derived from an adult woman who had mild COVID-19 (a few samples of this study predate the infection). Cell type and time point are not known. The chain has TRBV5-4 and TRBJ1-4; the match to TRBD1 covers 8 bases. Sequenced: PBMCs or a T cell subset sorted from them (not recorded which). CDR3 bases: TGTGCCAGCAGCTTGGCCGCAGGGGGCGTCGAAAAACTGTTTTTT. Encoded protein: CASSLAAGGVEKLFF.